One TCR beta chain is described in this entry. This table comes from immunoSEQ multiplex PCR, and its TCRdb copy is limited to in-frame clones, with some not included. The profile shows 40,000 to 50,000 clones, approximately 91% of them singletons. This specimen belongs to a study of OX40 agonist ivuxolimab in advanced cancers. Across the whole study: The patients got ivuxolimab, which is an agonistic anti-OX40 (CD134) antibody. Dose-escalation patients had hepatocellular carcinoma, melanoma, renal cell or head and neck cancer.

Germline assignment: CDR1 SQVTM and CDR2 ANQGSEA. This CDR3 is built from 11 residues. V lost 6 bases and J lost 6, with 12 bases in between. This clonotype was obtained from an adult with an advanced solid tumor such as melanoma, head and neck, liver or kidney cancer. V is TRBV29-1 and J is TRBJ2-7; no reliable D call. Sequences were derived from CD4+ or CD8+ T cells sorted from blood, sampled in a trial of the OX40 agonist ivuxolimab. The CDR3 DNA reads as TGCAGCGTCCCTGGCCCTCTCGAGCAGTACTTC. Amino acid sequence: CSVPGPLEQYF.